Listed below are T cell receptor beta chains from one sample, sequenced in a study of blood T cell repertoires in COVID-19. Libraries were prepared by immunoSEQ multiplex PCR; TCRdb keeps only in-frame clonotypes and omits some of them. The data show around 200,000 clones, with about 88% seen just once and around 2.7% held by the top ten. The source material was peripheral blood. Source of these receptors: a middle-aged man with active or convalescent COVID-19. Each CDR3 is given with its conserved first and last residue. Fields, in order: CDR3 protein, J gene, V gene.

CASSFSIAYNSPLHF TRBJ1-6 TRBV7-8
CASSQTGNEQFF TRBJ2-1 TRBV14
CASSLDRYNEQFF TRBJ2-1 TRBV5-1
CASRPSGGSYNEQFF TRBJ2-1 TRBV7-2
CASSVAGRGSTDTQYF TRBJ2-3 TRBV9
CASSESQYMETQYF TRBJ2-5 TRBV25-1
CASIPYGTGGPGELFF TRBJ2-2 TRBV21-1
CASSLADYTGATEAFF TRBJ1-1 TRBV7-2
CASSYKAGSNQPQHF TRBJ1-5 TRBV6-5
CAISGGQGFNQPQHF TRBJ1-5 TRBV10-3
CVSSQERGTDTQYF TRBJ2-3 TRBV4-2
CASSIRGDSLYEQYF TRBJ2-7 TRBV19
CASSLTQNEKLFF TRBJ1-4 TRBV7-8
CASSVRDQFF TRBJ2-1 TRBV2
CASSWTSGDTGELFF TRBJ2-2 TRBV27
CASSRDSQREQYF TRBJ2-7 TRBV2
CASSQLDRSNYGYTF TRBJ1-2 TRBV3-1/TRBV3-2
CASSPTTRAYYGYTF TRBJ1-2 TRBV28
CASSLRQEWVEAFF TRBJ1-1 TRBV3-1/TRBV3-2
CASSSDREGAFF TRBJ1-1 TRBV9
CASSPLAGGTTDTQYF TRBJ2-3 TRBV3-1/TRBV3-2
CASTALGPGEQFF TRBJ2-1 TRBV7-9
CASRRGLSTEAFF TRBJ1-1 TRBV12-3/TRBV12-4
CASSRSGGQRTQYF TRBJ2-5 TRBV28
CASSSTTAQGAPQGNTIYF TRBJ1-3 TRBV4-3
CASSQEGRGYQETQYF TRBJ2-5 TRBV4-1
CASQGNQPQHF TRBJ1-5 TRBV28
CAWSAPMDTVGEAFF TRBJ1-1 TRBV30
CASSIHLAWSGGAGTGELFF TRBJ2-2 TRBV19
CASSSGGPYGYTF TRBJ1-2 TRBV19
CASSPSQGQGYGYTF TRBJ1-2 TRBV18
CASSIGGGQGNTEAFF TRBJ1-1 TRBV19
CASSPGGPGGELFF TRBJ2-2 TRBV5-1
CATSEAGTGDSYEQYF TRBJ2-7 TRBV24-1
CSASRDNGSPLHF TRBJ1-6 TRBV20-1
CASRARGGQPQHF TRBJ1-5 TRBV5-8
CASSYSGGGGHNEQFF TRBJ2-1 TRBV6-2/TRBV6-3
CASSSRTAGGVSTDTQYF TRBJ2-3 TRBV5-1
CASRNSGGTHSEQFF TRBJ2-1 TRBV5-1
CARPRTGATTDTQYF TRBJ2-3 TRBV28
CALGGLTQFF TRBJ2-1 TRBV7-8
CASSLVGGGDANYGYTF TRBJ1-2 TRBV7-2
CASNPGQGGDEQYF TRBJ2-7 TRBV19
CASSLAGRVANEQFF TRBJ2-1 TRBV28
CASSLVRDEQYF TRBJ2-7 TRBV7-9
CASGHGREQYF TRBJ2-7 TRBV4-2
CASSQDRGHTGELFF TRBJ2-2 TRBV5-6